A single sample gave rise to the 28 T cell receptor beta chains below, sequenced in a study of tumor-infiltrating lymphocytes in primary liver carcinoma. The roughly 19-33 mg bulk tissue piece was not sorted before simultaneous RNA and DNA extraction. cDNA specific to TCR beta was made from 500 ng of total RNA, with a constant-region primer employed for priming. Generation of the TCR beta libraries relied on three nested multiplex PCR rounds using slightly modified ARM-PCR. Each of the first two PCR rounds ran roughly 9 cycles with TRBV1-TRBV30 forward and C-beta reverse primers. MiXCR, applied by TCRdb to the multiplex PCR reads, yields one record per CDR3 protein. The repertoire has around 81,000 distinct CDR3 sequences, around 75% of them found once; the top ten carry approximately 15%. The specimen was liver tumor tissue from sampling region 4. Subset given: tumor region T4, right-lateral pole. The receptor set was obtained from a woman aged 55-70 years with primary liver carcinoma and hepatitis B virus infection.

A note on this clonotype: One end of the junction fails to match germline, which may point to a read error. The chain links TRBV6-5 to TRBJ2-2; possible D gene TRBD1, 6 bases. The CDR3 runs 15 residues. Per the germline V gene, CDR1 is MNHEY and CDR2 is SVGAGI. This CDR3 is CASNKIPDSTGELIF. The CDR3 DNA follows: TGTGCCAGCAATAAAATCCCGGACAGCACCGGGGAGCTGATTTTT.

This clonotype was found many times. This chain connects TRBV7-8 to TRBJ2-6; D not certain. The ends were cut back, 0 bases at V and 0 bases at J, with 9 bases in the middle. This CDR3 is 17 amino acids long. The V gene's germline CDR1 is SGHVS and CDR2 FQNEAQ. The CDR3 DNA reads as TGTGCCAGCAGCTTAGCGGCGTGGAGCTCTGGGGCCAACGTCCTGACTTTC. It yields the protein CASSLAAWSSGANVLTF. Full variable domain (rest looked up from reference TRBV7-8 and TRBJ2-6): GAGVSQSPRYKVAKRGQDVALRCDPISGHVSLFWYQQALGQGPEFLTYFQNEAQLDKSGLPSDRFFAERPEGSVSTLKIQRTQQEDSAVYLCASSLAAWSSGANVLTFGAGSRLTVL.

With regard to this clonotype: An end of the junction does not agree with germline; a read error may underlie this. The chain uses TRBV11-3 and TRBJ2-3, with D possibly matching TRBD1 (6 bases). The V gene's germline CDR1 is SGHNT and CDR2 YENEEA. The CDR3 is made up of 17 amino acids. The CDR3 DNA reads as TGTGCCAGCAACTTATCGTTTCGGCCGCTACGGACAGATGTGCAGTATTTT. Its protein is CASNLSFRPLRTDVQYF. Complete variable domain (other parts from reference TRBV11-3 and TRBJ2-3): EAGVVQSPRYKIIEKKQPVAFWCNPISGHNTLYWYLQNLGQGPELLIRYENEEAVDDSQLPKDRFSAERLKGVDSTLKIQPAELGDSAVYLCASNLSFRPLRTDVQYFGPGTRLTVL.

Concerning this clonotype itself: One junction end disagrees with the germline gene, perhaps due to a read error. The CDR3 nucleotides read TGTGCCTGCAGCTTAGATAGGACTAGGGAGCTGCTTTTT. This translates into CACSLDRTRELLF. This chain connects TRBV11-2 to TRBJ2-2, with TRBD2 identical over 7 bases. Germline loops: CDR1 SGHAT, CDR2 FQNNGV. The CDR3 is 13 amino acids.

This clonotype was found many times. This chain uses TRBV29-1 with TRBJ2-3; 13 bases fit TRBD2. With 7 bases clipped from V and 6 bases from J, the junction kept 7 bases outside the gene matches. CDR1 SQVTM and CDR2 ANQGSEA come from the germline V gene. The CDR3 has 14 residues. The CDR3 loop is CSDLLAGGSDTQYF. The CDR3 nucleotides read TGCAGCGACCTACTAGCGGGAGGGTCGGATACGCAGTATTTT.

V gene TRBV11-2 combines with J gene TRBJ2-7; a weak D match, TRBD2 (6 bases). The V end lost 0 bases, the J end lost 2 bases, and 26 bases lay between the germline ends. This CDR3 is built from 20 residues. Germline V CDR1 and CDR2: SGHAT, FQNNGV. In DNA, the CDR3 is TGTGCCAGCAGCTTAGACGTCCCGGGTCTAGCGTCTCGAGATGCCTACGAGCAGTACTTC. It codes for CASSLDVPGLASRDAYEQYF. Drawing the rest from reference TRBV11-2 and TRBJ2-7, the complete variable domain is EAGVAQSPRYKIIEKRQSVAFWCNPISGHATLYWYQQILGQGPKLLIQFQNNGVVDDSQLPKDRFSAERLKGVDSTLKIQPAKLEDSAVYLCASSLDVPGLASRDAYEQYFGPGTRLTVT.

On this clonotype: The junction shows a germline mismatch at one end, possibly a read error. This chain joins TRBV7-8 and TRBJ2-2; D is tentatively TRBD1 or TRBD2 (5 bases each). The CDR3 is 14 amino acids. Germline assignment: CDR1 SGHVS and CDR2 FQNEAQ. CDR3 coding DNA: TGTGCCAGTAGCTTAGTTTCAGGGACCGGGAAGCTGTTTTTT. Translating it yields CASSLVSGTGKLFF.

Turning to this clonotype: The CDR3 does not end in the conserved phenylalanine or tryptophan, so this is likely a read error. The chain links TRBV6-6 to TRBJ1-1, with 7 bases fitting TRBD1. The germline V gene encodes CDR1 MNHNY and CDR2 SVGAGI (reference sequence). CDR3 size: 14 residues. CDR3 protein: CASSYSQGDTEAFL. In DNA form, the CDR3 reads TGTGCCAGTAGTTACTCCCAGGGGGACACTGAAGCTTTCTTG.

This chain uses TRBV12-3 or TRBV12-4 with TRBJ2-2; D is uncertain. The CDR3 is 13 amino acids. V was shortened by 11 bases and J by 2 bases, with 12 bases between the two germline ends. As DNA, the CDR3 is TGTGCCGGCATGGCTAGAAACACCGGGGAGCTGTTTTTT. Translated: CAGMARNTGELFF.

This clonotype came up a few times. Germline and junction disagree at one end, which may indicate a read error. This chain uses TRBV28 with TRBJ2-1; D gene uncertain. Looked up from germline, CDR1 is MDHEN and CDR2 is SYDVKM. This CDR3 contains 15 residues. The CDR3 DNA is TGTGCCAACAGTCCAGACTCTGGCTCCTACAATGAGCAGTTCTTC. The encoded protein is CANSPDSGSYNEQFF.

Comments on this clonotype: One junction end disagrees with the germline gene, perhaps due to a read error. The chain couples TRBV6-5 to TRBJ1-5, with unresolved D. CDR1 is MNHEY and CDR2 is SVGAGI in the germline V gene. The CDR3 loop spans 13 amino acids. The CDR3 nucleotides read TGTGCCACTCGACGAGGCAGCAGTCAGCCCCAGCATTTT. Translation: CATRRGSSQPQHF.

With regard to this clonotype: An end of the junction differs from the germline gene, which may be a read error. The gene calls are TRBV6-1 and TRBJ2-7, with a weak D call TRBD2 (6 bases). The CDR3 extends over 13 amino acids. The germline V gene encodes CDR1 MNHNS and CDR2 SASEGT. This CDR3 is CASSAQRVVEQYF. In nucleotides, the CDR3 is TGTGCCAGCAGCGCTCAGCGGGTGGTCGAGCAGTACTTT.

Of note for this clonotype: The final CDR3 position lacks the conserved phenylalanine or tryptophan, pointing to a likely read error. The V call is TRBV4-2, the J call TRBJ1-3, with D tentatively TRBD1 (5 bases). The CDR3 sequence is 16 residues long. Germline values: CDR1 LGHNA, CDR2 YNFKEQ. The CDR3 reads CASSQDEGDTGSTIYS. The CDR3 DNA reads as TGTGCCAGCAGTCAAGATGAAGGGGATACTGGAAGCACCATATATTCT.

Remarks on this clonotype: Without the conserved terminal phenylalanine or tryptophan, this CDR3 likely stems from a read error. The rearrangement uses TRBV29-1 and TRBJ1-2; D gene ambiguous. CDR1 is SQVTM and CDR2 is ANQGSEA in the germline V gene. The CDR3 contains 13 residues. V was pared by 6 bases and J by 4 bases, with 15 bases between. This CDR3 reads CSVVSDTAYGYTL. As DNA, the CDR3 is TGCAGCGTGGTGAGCGATACGGCCTATGGCTACACCCTC.

As regards this clonotype: With a much larger clone just one base away, this may be a read error. In this CDR3 the conserved last residue, phenylalanine or tryptophan, is missing, so a read error is likely. The V call is TRBV4-2, the J call TRBJ2-7, with D possibly called TRBD1 or TRBD2 (5 bases each). Trimming removed 3 bases from V and 3 bases from J, with 12 bases in between. CDR1 is LGHNA and CDR2 is YNFKEQ in the germline V gene. The CDR3 extends over 14 amino acids. The CDR3 region is CASSQGRGDYEQYS. The CDR3 nucleotides read TGTGCCAGCAGCCAGGGACGGGGAGACTACGAGCAGTACTCC.

This chain uses TRBV11-2 with TRBJ1-2, with D unclear. Trimming left V 0 bases short and J 6 bases short, with 14 bases between. Germline loops: CDR1 SGHAT, CDR2 FQNNGV. This CDR3 is 15 amino acids long. The CDR3 DNA reads TGTGCCAGCAGCTTAGATGGGGTACTAGGGAATGGCTACACCTTC. Translation: CASSLDGVLGNGYTF. Filled out from reference TRBV11-2 and TRBJ1-2, the complete variable domain reads EAGVAQSPRYKIIEKRQSVAFWCNPISGHATLYWYQQILGQGPKLLIQFQNNGVVDDSQLPKDRFSAERLKGVDSTLKIQPAKLEDSAVYLCASSLDGVLGNGYTFGSGTRLTVV.

This clonotype has only one observation. The CDR3, as DNA: TGTGCCAGCAGTTATTCGGCTAGCGGTGCAGATACGCAGTATTTT. Its protein is CASSYSASGADTQYF. The rearrangement joins TRBV6-5 to TRBJ2-3, with 7 bases identical to TRBD2. This CDR3 has 15 amino acids. Germline CDR1 is MNHEY and CDR2 is SVGAGI. The trim removed 3 bases at V and 4 bases at J, leaving 7 bases unmatched.

V gene TRBV29-1 combines with J gene TRBJ2-7, with TRBD2 identical over 14 bases. Germline CDR1 and CDR2: SQVTM and ANQGSEA. The CDR3 totals 16 residues. CDR3 loop: CRIVGLAGVSAYEQYF. CDR3 coding DNA: TGCAGGATTGTGGGACTAGCGGGAGTGAGTGCCTACGAGCAGTACTTC.

Comments on this clonotype: A junction end diverges from the germline sequence, so it may reflect a read error. The gene calls are TRBV29-1 and TRBJ1-1; D remains unclear. The CDR3 has 13 residues. CDR1 and CDR2 from the germline V gene are SQVTM and ANQGSEA. DNA of the CDR3: TGCAGCGCCAGATGGGATTTGAACATTGAAGTTTTCTTT. Residues: CSARWDLNIEVFF.

As to this clonotype: One end of the junction fails to match germline, which may point to a read error. The V and J genes are TRBV11-2 and TRBJ2-5; 8 nucleotides match TRBD2. CDR3 size: 14 residues. The germline gives CDR1 SGHAT, CDR2 FQNNGV. The CDR3 loop reads CAGSWASGQETQHF. CDR3 in DNA: TGTGCCGGCAGCTGGGCTAGCGGGCAAGAGACCCAGCACTTC.

About this clonotype: The junction departs from the called germline gene at one end, perhaps through a read error. The rearrangement joins TRBV6-5 to TRBJ1-1; no definite D call. The CDR3 covers 15 residues. CDR1 is MNHEY and CDR2 is SVGAGI in the germline V gene. CDR3 in amino acids: CVSIPTPTTNTEAFF. The CDR3 DNA sequence: TGTGTCAGCATCCCGACACCTACAACGAACACTGAAGCTTTCTTT.

This clonotype showed up many times. CDR3 bases: TGTGCCAGCAGTACTCAAAGTATCTATGGCTACACCTTC. It is translated as CASSTQSIYGYTF. V gene TRBV12-3 or TRBV12-4 combines with J gene TRBJ1-2; D gene ambiguous. V was clipped by 5 bases and J by 4 bases, with 11 bases between them. There are 13 residues in the CDR3.

To note about this clonotype: Germline and junction disagree at one end, which may indicate a read error. This chain joins TRBV10-3 and TRBJ2-2; maybe TRBD2 (5 bases). CDR3 length: 14 residues. The germline V gene encodes CDR1 ENHRY and CDR2 SYGVKD. The CDR3 DNA sequence: TGTGCCATCAGGGGAGCGGAAACGAACACCGGGGAGCTGTTT. Residues: CAIRGAETNTGELF.

This clonotype was seen a handful of times. One end of the junction is discordant with germline, which a read error may explain. The chain recombines TRBV5-4 with TRBJ2-2; 11 bases are shared with TRBD2. CDR1 and CDR2 (germline): SGHNT, YYREEE (reference sequence). This CDR3 comprises 15 residues. CDR3: CASSRLAGNTGELLF. The CDR3 bases are TGTGCCAGCAGCCGACTAGCGGGGAACACCGGGGAGCTGCTTTTT.

As regards this clonotype: One end of the junction does not line up with germline, which may come from a read error. This chain uses TRBV29-1 with TRBJ2-6, with D possibly TRBD1 on 5 matching bases. The CDR3 totals 14 residues. CDR1 is SQVTM, CDR2 ANQGSEA, per germline. CDR3 in DNA: TGCAACGTTGATAGTAGCTCTGGGGCCAACGTCCTGACGTTC. Translated: CNVDSSSGANVLTF.

Concerning this clonotype itself: Since a much larger clone is just one base distant, this may be a read error. Because it lacks the conserved phenylalanine or tryptophan at the end, this CDR3 is likely a read error. The chain couples TRBV30 to TRBJ1-2, with 7 bases identical to TRBD1. Germline V gene lookup returns CDR1 GTSNPN and CDR2 SVGIG (reference sequence). This CDR3 has 12 amino acids. V dropped 8 bases and J dropped 8; count of bases not matched to a gene: 11. The DNA for the CDR3 is TGTGCCACACAGGGACAGCGGCCCGGCTACACCTCC. Protein product: CATQGQRPGYTS.

This sequence joins TRBV6-2 or TRBV6-3 and TRBJ1-2, with D uncertain. This CDR3 region has 14 residues. From germline, CDR1 is MNHEY and CDR2 SVGEGT. V lost 4 bases, J lost 11 bases, and 20 bases lay in between. The CDR3 bases are TGTGCCAGCAGTTCTGGAGGCCAACCTACTAGATACACCTTC. Its protein product is CASSSGGQPTRYTF.

Comment on this clonotype: At one end the junction does not follow the germline gene, possibly because of a read error. V and J are TRBV12-3 or TRBV12-4 and TRBJ1-1; 8 bases match TRBD1. The CDR3 length is 13 residues. DNA for the CDR3: TGTGCCGGCAGGACAGGGCTGAACACTGAAGCTTTCTTT. Translated: CAGRTGLNTEAFF.